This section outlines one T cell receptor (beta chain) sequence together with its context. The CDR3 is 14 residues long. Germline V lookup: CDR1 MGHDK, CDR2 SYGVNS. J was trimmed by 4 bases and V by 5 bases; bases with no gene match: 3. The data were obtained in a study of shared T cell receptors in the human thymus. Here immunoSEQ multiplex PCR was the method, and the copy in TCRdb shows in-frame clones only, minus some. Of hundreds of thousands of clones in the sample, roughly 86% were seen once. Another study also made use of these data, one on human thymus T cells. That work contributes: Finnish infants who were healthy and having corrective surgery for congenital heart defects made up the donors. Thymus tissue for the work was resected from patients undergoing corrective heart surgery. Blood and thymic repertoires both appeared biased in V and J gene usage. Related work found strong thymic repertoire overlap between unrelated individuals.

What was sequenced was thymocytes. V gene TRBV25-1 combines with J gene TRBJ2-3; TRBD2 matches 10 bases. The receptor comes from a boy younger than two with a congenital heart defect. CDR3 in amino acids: CASSKAGGPDTQYF. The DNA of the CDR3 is TGTGCCAGCAGTAAAGCGGGAGGGCCAGATACGCAGTATTTT.